This is a list of T cell receptor beta chains from one sample in a study of Graves' ophthalmopathy and Graves' hyperthyroidism. From the multiplex PCR reads, TCRdb called clonotypes with MiXCR, one entry per CDR3 protein. The data contain 580,000 or so distinct CDR3 sequences, roughly 39% of them seen just once; the ten biggest clones take up 3.5% to 5%. The source material was peripheral blood or thyroid tissue (not recorded which). These receptors were taken from an adult man with Graves' hyperthyroidism. CDR3s include the opening cysteine and the closing phenylalanine or tryptophan. The D gene is left open where the match is weak. Expanded clones are given a class, and other clones once, few, many or no size at all.

.	.	TRBV25-1	TRBJ1-2	CASSHTGPGGDGYTF	TGTGCCAGCAGCCATACAGGTCCCGGGGGCGATGGCTACACCTTC
many	.	TRBV6-5	TRBJ1-4	CASSRVTGKLFF	TGTGCCAGCAGCCGGGTCACAGGAAAACTGTTTTTT
.	.	TRBV15	TRBJ2-2	CATSRAGWRELFF	TGTGCCACCAGCAGGGCAGGGTGGAGGGAGCTGTTTTTT
.	.	TRBV10-3	TRBJ2-2	CAISESIAGFTGELFF	TGTGCCATCAGTGAGTCTATAGCCGGGTTCACCGGGGAGCTGTTTTTT
few	.	TRBV20-1	TRBJ1-1	CSARRGGGHTEAFF	TGCAGTGCTAGACGGGGCGGGGGACACACTGAAGCTTTCTTT
.	.	TRBV10-3	TRBJ1-5	CAISPGTRLETQHF	TGTGCCATCAGCCCCGGGACGAGGCTAGAGACCCAGCATTTT
.	TRBD2	TRBV29-1	TRBJ2-7	CSVGGLAWQYF	TGCAGCGTTGGGGGACTAGCGTGGCAGTACTTC
many	TRBD1	TRBV13	TRBJ1-1	CASSPTPGQGESDTEAFF	TGTGCCAGCAGCCCCACCCCGGGACAGGGCGAATCGGACACTGAAGCTTTCTTT
many	.	TRBV4-1	TRBJ1-5	CASSLRFTGSSNQPQHF	TGCGCCAGCAGCCTACGATTCACAGGAAGTAGCAATCAGCCCCAGCATTTT
many	.	TRBV5-1	TRBJ2-2	CASSLPSGSGELFF	TGCGCCAGCAGCCTCCCGAGCGGGTCCGGGGAGCTGTTTTTT
.	.	TRBV18	TRBJ2-5	CASSSPRAKKETQYF	TGTGCCAGCTCATCACCGAGGGCTAAAAAAGAGACCCAGTACTTC
.	TRBD1	TRBV7-2	TRBJ1-1	CASSIYRGMNTEAFF	TGTGCCAGCAGCATTTACAGGGGAATGAACACTGAAGCTTTCTTT
.	.	TRBV15	TRBJ1-1	CATKSSGPGTLAFF	TGTGCCACCAAATCGTCAGGTCCCGGGACATTAGCTTTCTTT
many	.	TRBV2	TRBJ2-6	CASSEDGAGANVLTF	TGTGCCAGCAGTGAGGACGGCGCTGGGGCCAACGTCCTGACTTTC
.	.	TRBV24-1	TRBJ2-2	CATRRAVNTGELFF	TGTGCCACCAGAAGGGCGGTGAACACCGGGGAGCTGTTTTTT
many	TRBD2	TRBV15	TRBJ2-7	CATKLAGPLGEQYF	TGTGCCACGAAGCTAGCGGGGCCACTGGGGGAGCAGTACTTC
.	.	TRBV3-1	TRBJ2-7	CASSQVAGQVSYEQYF	TGTGCCAGCAGCCAAGTGGCGGGCCAGGTCTCCTACGAGCAGTACTTC
many	.	TRBV7-8	TRBJ2-7	CASSLDRDVGQYF	TGTGCCAGCAGCTTAGACAGGGACGTCGGGCAGTACTTC
.	TRBD2	TRBV12-3/TRBV12-4	TRBJ2-7	CASALAGGGEQYF	TGTGCCAGTGCTTTAGCGGGAGGGGGCGAGCAGTACTTC
many	.	TRBV24-1	TRBJ1-5	CATSGTVANQPQHF	TGTGCCACCAGCGGGACGGTAGCGAATCAGCCCCAGCATTTT
many	.	TRBV7-8	TRBJ1-1	CASSLSVAPFSNTEAFF	TGTGCCAGCAGCTTATCAGTGGCACCTTTTTCGAACACTGAAGCTTTCTTT
many	.	TRBV24-1	TRBJ1-5	CATAYSNQPQHF	TGTGCCACTGCATATAGCAATCAGCCCCAGCATTTT
many	.	TRBV15	TRBJ2-2	CATLTRTETVTGELFF	TGTGCCACCCTAACTAGGACAGAGACGGTTACCGGGGAGCTGTTTTTT
.	.	TRBV6-1	TRBJ1-5	CASSEDRSDNQPQHF	TGTGCCAGCAGTGAAGACAGGTCCGACAATCAGCCCCAGCATTTT
.	.	TRBV10-3	TRBJ1-1	CAISEPGQTEAFF	TGTGCCATCAGTGAGCCCGGACAGACTGAAGCTTTCTTT
.	.	TRBV20-1	TRBJ1-2	CSARGDGHSGYTF	TGCAGTGCTAGAGGGGACGGACATTCTGGCTACACCTTC
many	.	TRBV29-1	TRBJ1-1	CSVEDARPLNTEAFF	TGCAGCGTTGAAGATGCTAGGCCACTGAACACTGAAGCTTTCTTT
many	.	TRBV7-2	TRBJ1-2	CASSLIGGNGYTF	TGTGCCAGCAGCTTAATCGGGGGCAATGGCTACACCTTC
.	.	TRBV29-1	TRBJ1-1	CSLEDNWTEAFF	TGCAGCTTAGAGGACAATTGGACTGAAGCTTTCTTT
few	.	TRBV7-9	TRBJ2-7	CASSFRDAIPYEQYF	TGTGCCAGCAGCTTCCGGGACGCCATCCCCTACGAGCAGTACTTC
.	TRBD1	TRBV28	TRBJ1-1	CASISSGTGLTEAFF	TGTGCCAGCATCTCCTCTGGGACAGGGCTCACTGAAGCTTTCTTT
.	.	TRBV5-1	TRBJ2-5	CACSVGPRHQGRETQYF	TGCGCCTGCAGCGTTGGGCCGCGTCACCAAGGCAGGGAGACCCAGTACTTC
.	.	TRBV25-1	TRBJ2-6	CASSGGTGSGANVLTF	TGTGCCAGCTCGGGGGGGACAGGGTCTGGGGCCAACGTCCTGACTTTC
.	.	TRBV20-1	TRBJ2-2	CSARVANGELFF	TGCAGTGCTAGAGTAGCGAACGGGGAGCTGTTTTTT
few	.	TRBV6-5	TRBJ1-5	CASSYRGPGKSQHF	TGTGCCAGCAGTTACCGGGGCCCGGGCAAGTCCCAGCATTTT
few	.	TRBV5-1	TRBJ2-5	CASSLGQAYQETQYF	TGCGCCAGCAGCTTGGGACAGGCGTACCAAGAGACCCAGTACTTC
many	.	TRBV7-2	TRBJ2-5	CASSFLWPGETQYF	TGTGCCAGCAGCTTCCTGTGGCCTGGAGAGACCCAGTACTTC
many	TRBD1	TRBV29-1	TRBJ1-1	CSVEEGRGGNTEAFF	TGCAGCGTTGAAGAGGGCAGGGGGGGAAACACTGAAGCTTTCTTT
few	.	TRBV6-5	TRBJ2-2	CASKYTGNTGELFF	TGTGCCAGCAAGTACACAGGTAACACCGGGGAGCTGTTTTTT
many	.	TRBV12-3/TRBV12-4	TRBJ2-7	CASSPGGGIRYEQYF	TGTGCCAGCAGCCCCGGCGGGGGCATAAGATACGAGCAGTACTTC
.	TRBD1	TRBV27	TRBJ2-7	CASSYRGGSYEQYF	TGTGCCAGCAGTTACAGGGGTGGGTCCTACGAGCAGTACTTC
many	.	TRBV2	TRBJ2-7	CASKESRGYEQYF	TGTGCCAGCAAGGAATCTAGGGGCTACGAGCAGTACTTC
.	.	TRBV15	TRBJ2-7	CATSEAYREPYEQYF	TGTGCCACCAGTGAAGCCTACAGGGAGCCCTACGAGCAGTACTTC
.	.	TRBV5-1	TRBJ1-5	CASSLGENNQPQHF	TGCGCCAGCAGCTTAGGAGAGAACAATCAGCCCCAGCATTTT
.	.	TRBV7-9	TRBJ2-3	CASSPTGTRTDTQYF	TGTGCCAGCAGCCCGACCGGGACCCGCACAGATACGCAGTATTTT
many	.	TRBV2	TRBJ1-2	CASSVSANYGYTF	TGTGCCAGCAGTGTATCAGCTAACTATGGCTACACCTTC
many	.	TRBV29-1	TRBJ2-2	CSVLNTGELFF	TGCAGCGTCCTCAACACCGGGGAGCTGTTTTTT
many	.	TRBV5-4	TRBJ1-1	CASSTSQGTEAFF	TGTGCCAGCAGCACCTCGCAGGGAACTGAAGCTTTCTTT
.	TRBD1	TRBV11-2	TRBJ2-7	CASSQGQGGEQYF	TGTGCCAGCAGCCAGGGACAGGGGGGAGAGCAGTACTTC
few	TRBD1	TRBV12-3/TRBV12-4	TRBJ1-1	CASSLATGALEAFF	TGTGCCAGCAGTTTAGCCACAGGGGCGCTTGAAGCTTTCTTT
many	.	TRBV6-1	TRBJ2-5	CAIGETQYF	TGTGCCATAGGAGAGACCCAGTACTTC
.	TRBD2	TRBV25-1	TRBJ2-2	CASSAEPAGGRTGELFF	TGTGCCAGCAGTGCCGAACCCGCGGGGGGCCGAACCGGGGAGCTGTTTTTT
.	.	TRBV6-6	TRBJ2-5	CASTTGLETQYF	TGTGCCAGCACTACTGGCTTGGAGACCCAGTACTTC
few	.	TRBV5-1	TRBJ1-4	CASSKHRLVADEKLFF	TGCGCCAGCAGCAAACACCGGCTCGTAGCTGATGAAAAACTGTTTTTT
many	.	TRBV6-5	TRBJ1-1	CASGPAGDTEAFF	TGTGCCAGCGGGCCCGCGGGGGACACTGAAGCTTTCTTT
.	TRBD1	TRBV29-1	TRBJ1-5	CRLRGSNQPQHF	TGCAGGCTCAGGGGGAGCAATCAGCCCCAGCATTTT
.	TRBD1	TRBV19	TRBJ1-5	CASSIGTGTNQPQHF	TGTGCCAGTAGTATCGGGACAGGGACCAATCAGCCCCAGCATTTT